This T cell receptor beta chain was captured by sequencing in a study of blood T cell repertoires in COVID-19. Trimming removed 7 bases from V and 9 bases from J, with 16 bases in between. Germline assignment: CDR1 MNHEY and CDR2 SVGAGI. The CDR3 sequence is 14 residues long. Sequencing used immunoSEQ multiplex PCR; TCRdb keeps in-frame clones, though not all of them. The data show around 150,000 clones, with approximately 87% seen just once and 4% to 4.5% held by the top ten. The sample was peripheral blood. The sequence came from a woman in her thirties or forties with acute or convalescent COVID-19. The chain employs TRBV6-5 and TRBJ1-6, with D perhaps matching TRBD1 (5 bases). The DNA for the CDR3 is TGTGCCAGCACCTACCCAGAAAGGGGTTCACCCCTCCACTTT. It specifies CASTYPERGSPLHF.